These 4 T cell receptor beta chains originate from one sample sequenced in a study of early T cells in non-severe SARS-CoV-2 infection. Each CDR3 protein is one row after TCRdb ran MiXCR on the 5' RACE reads. This table holds approximately 22,000 distinct CDR3 sequences, roughly 4.1% found once. Sequenced sample: whole blood. Every receptor here comes from an adult who was a healthcare worker with PCR-confirmed SARS-CoV-2 infection or an uninfected control (not recorded which).

Many counts were recorded for this clonotype. The chain recombines TRBV18 with TRBJ1-5; D call uncertain. V was clipped by 0 bases and J by 1 base, with 10 bases between them. The CDR3 is made up of 16 amino acids. Germline-derived CDR1 and CDR2 are KGHSH and LQKENI. The CDR3 DNA reads as TGTGCCAGCTCACCACCGAACGCAGGAAGCAATCAGCCCCAGCATTTT. Encoded protein: CASSPPNAGSNQPQHF.

This clonotype was detected ten times or more. The rearrangement joins TRBV7-3 to TRBJ2-1; 8 positions agree with TRBD1. This CDR3 comprises 16 residues. V dropped 5 bases and J dropped 2; count of bases not matched to a gene: 8. Germline V gives CDR1 SGHTA, CDR2 FQGTGA. The CDR3: CASSPKWTGPYNEQFF. The DNA for the CDR3 is TGTGCCAGCAGCCCCAAATGGACAGGGCCCTACAATGAGCAGTTCTTC.

The V gene is TRBV29-1, the J gene TRBJ1-3; D gene uncertain. Trimming took 4 bases from V and 4 from J, leaving 14 bases between them. The CDR3 contains 14 residues. The germline CDR1 and CDR2 sequences are SQVTM and ANQGSEA. This chain's CDR3 is CSVGVSQSGNTIYF. CDR3 coding DNA: TGCAGCGTTGGGGTTTCCCAGTCGGGAAACACCATATATTTT.

The table lists this clonotype with many counts. The chain carries TRBV6-6 and TRBJ2-1; D is unclear. This CDR3 has 15 amino acids. Germline CDR1 is MNHNY and CDR2 is SVGAGI (reference sequence). V gave up 8 bases and J gave up 3 bases, with 17 bases separating them. The CDR3 DNA follows: TGTGCCAGCCGCCCCCCACTCGACCACTACAATGAGCAGTTCTTC. Translated, it gives CASRPPLDHYNEQFF.